This entry lists 23 T cell receptor beta chains sequenced from one sample in a study of cytomegalovirus exposure and HLA in healthy donors. Primers: 60 Vbeta forward and 13 Jbeta reverse. Produced via immunoSEQ multiplex PCR; TCRdb's table is partial and in-frame only. In the table there are about 160,000 clones, around 79% of which are singletons. The sequenced sample consisted of PBMCs. These receptors came from a middle-aged man in good health and CMV-seronegative.

V is TRBV5-1 and J is TRBJ1-2; perhaps TRBD1 as D (6 bases). This CDR3 region has 12 residues. The V end was cut by 9 bases, the J end by 0 bases, with 9 bases between. Germline V gene data show CDR1 as SGHRS and CDR2 as YFSETQ. The CDR3 sequence: CATRQANYGYTF. The DNA for the CDR3 is TGCGCCACCCGACAGGCTAACTATGGCTACACCTTC. The full variable domain, completed using reference TRBV5-1 and TRBJ1-2, is KAGVTQTPRYLIKTRGQQVTLSCSPISGHRSVSWYQQTPGQGLQFLFEYFSETQRNKGNFPGRFSGRQFSNSRSEMNVSTLELGDSALYLCATRQANYGYTFGSGTRLTVV.

The count of this clone is one. This chain joins TRBV5-4 and TRBJ1-4; 9 nucleotides line up with TRBD1. This CDR3 comprises 17 residues. The V gene end was trimmed by 4 bases and the J gene end by 8 bases; junction bases not matched to a gene: 15. Germline V gene data show CDR1 as SGHNT and CDR2 as YYREEE (reference sequence). Here the CDR3 reads CASSAKRPGQGAEKLFF. As DNA, the CDR3 is TGTGCCAGCAGCGCCAAAAGACCGGGACAGGGAGCCGAAAAACTGTTTTTT.

The chain combines TRBV9 with TRBJ1-6; possibly TRBD1 for D (6 bases). The CDR3 totals 15 residues. Germline V lookup: CDR1 SGDLS, CDR2 YYNGEE. Trimming pared 3 bases from V and 5 bases from J, leaving 12 bases between. The CDR3: CASSGSGQNNSPLHF. The CDR3 nucleotides read TGTGCCAGCAGCGGAAGTGGACAGAATAATTCACCCCTCCACTTT.

V usage is TRBV7-9 and J usage is TRBJ1-4; no clear D. Looked up from germline, CDR1 is SEHNR and CDR2 is FQNEAQ (reference sequence). The CDR3 is made up of 14 amino acids. V lost 4 bases and J 1 base, leaving 7 bases between the germline ends. In DNA form, the CDR3 reads TGTGCCAGCAGCTCCGGTTTAACTAATGAAAAACTGTTTTTT. It specifies CASSSGLTNEKLFF. The full variable domain, rest sourced from reference TRBV7-9 and TRBJ1-4, is DTGVSQNPRHKITKRGQNVTFRCDPISEHNRLYWYRQTLGQGPEFLTYFQNEAQLEKSRLLSDRFSAERPKGSFSTLEIQRTEQGDSAMYLCASSSGLTNEKLFFGSGTQLSVL.

The chain uses TRBV6-5 and TRBJ2-1; D might be TRBD1 (5 bases). This CDR3 contains 14 residues. Germline lookup yields CDR1 MNHEY and CDR2 SVGAGI. V dropped 2 bases and J dropped 3 bases, with 8 bases sitting between them. CDR3 coding DNA: TGTGCCAGCAGTTACATCGACAGCTACAATGAGCAGTTCTTC. It codes for CASSYIDSYNEQFF.

The rearrangement links TRBV6-5 to TRBJ1-1; no definite D call. Germline values: CDR1 MNHEY, CDR2 SVGAGI. V was pared by 0 bases and J by 0 bases, with 5 bases between. The CDR3 covers 14 residues. CDR3 amino acids: CASSYSSMNTEAFF. The CDR3 DNA is TGTGCCAGCAGTTACTCGTCAATGAACACTGAAGCTTTCTTT.

This clone was detected only a few times. The chain carries TRBV5-1 and TRBJ2-5, with TRBD1 identical over 9 bases. The germline CDR1 and CDR2 sequences are SGHRS and YFSETQ. J was trimmed by 2 bases and V by 6 bases; bases with no gene match: 5. The CDR3 is 14 amino acids. The CDR3: CASTLQGAQETQYF. In DNA form, the CDR3 reads TGCGCCAGCACATTACAGGGGGCGCAAGAGACCCAGTACTTC.

The chain combines TRBV4-1 with TRBJ2-3; the match to TRBD1 covers 7 bases. This CDR3 has 16 amino acids. The V segment lost 2 bases and the J segment 2 bases; nucleotides outside the gene matches: 7. CDR1 is MGHRA, CDR2 YSYEKL, per germline. CDR3: CASSQYPGQNTDTQYF. CDR3 DNA sequence: TGCGCCAGCAGCCAATACCCGGGACAGAACACAGATACGCAGTATTTT.

The chain is built from TRBV6-6 and TRBJ2-3, with D hard to call. Trimming took off 2 bases at V and 0 bases at J, with 12 bases between the two ends. The CDR3 runs to 16 residues. Germline CDR1 MNHNY, CDR2 SVGAGI (reference sequence). The CDR3 reads CASSYTLRLSTDTQYF. DNA of the CDR3: TGTGCCAGCAGTTACACCCTCCGGTTAAGCACAGATACGCAGTATTTT.

This chain connects TRBV10-2 to TRBJ2-2, with D uncertain. Trimming cost V 5 bases and J 0 bases, with 4 bases left between them. The CDR3 has 13 amino acids. Germline V CDR1 and CDR2: WSHSY, SAAADI. CDR3 loop: CASSLANTGELFF. In DNA, the CDR3 is TGCGCCAGCAGTCTCGCGAACACCGGGGAGCTGTTTTTT.

This clone was seen just once. The CDR3 DNA follows: TGTGCCAGCAGGCAGGTCTTGCCCACTGAAGCTTTCTTT. Protein product: CASRQVLPTEAFF. The chain is built from TRBV27 and TRBJ1-1; D is ambiguous. This CDR3 contains 13 residues. CDR1 is MNHEY, CDR2 SMNVEV, per germline (reference sequence). With 6 bases removed from V and 4 bases from J, the gap between germline ends came to 12 bases.

This chain connects TRBV30 to TRBJ2-3, with TRBD2 identical over 10 bases. Unmatched junction bases numbered 3, after V lost 0 bases and J lost 3 bases. Germline V gene data show CDR1 as GTSNPN and CDR2 as SVGIG (reference sequence). This CDR3 spans 15 amino acids. CDR3 DNA: TGTGCCTGGAGTGTACTAGCGGGGCAGACAGATACGCAGTATTTT. It is translated as CAWSVLAGQTDTQYF.

This clone appeared a single time. This chain joins TRBV30 and TRBJ1-5, with 10 bases matching TRBD1. Germline V gives CDR1 GTSNPN, CDR2 SVGIG (reference sequence). V trimming: 5 bases; J trimming: 4 bases; junction bases outside the gene matches: 5. CDR3 size: 14 residues. The CDR3 coding sequence is TGTGCCTGGGCCCCGGGACAGGGGAATCAGCCCCAGCATTTT. Protein sequence: CAWAPGQGNQPQHF.

The CDR3 here is CASSHQDSWDQPQHF. CDR3 DNA sequence: TGTGCCAGCAGCCATCAGGACTCCTGGGATCAGCCCCAGCATTTT. The rearrangement links TRBV7-2 to TRBJ1-5; unclear D gene. V lost 5 bases and J 5 bases, leaving 16 bases between the germline ends. The length of the CDR3 is 15 residues. Per the germline V gene, CDR1 is SGHTA and CDR2 is FQGNSA.

The chain joins TRBV11-2 to TRBJ2-3; D may be TRBD2 (7 bases). V dropped 1 base and J dropped 7 bases, with 18 bases sitting between them. This CDR3 is 16 amino acids long. Germline CDR1 SGHAT, CDR2 FQNNGV. The CDR3 bases are TGTGCCAGCAGCTTAGCGGGGGGCCAGACGGTGAATACGCAGTATTTT. Translated: CASSLAGGQTVNTQYF.

The chain recombines TRBV15 with TRBJ1-2, with 9 bases lining up with TRBD1. V shed 1 base and J 6 bases; nucleotides not matched to a gene: 9. The CDR3 spans 16 residues. CDR1 LNHNV and CDR2 YYDKDF come from the germline V gene (reference sequence). CDR3 DNA: TGTGCCACCAGCAGAGCCATGCAACAGGGGGCGGATGGCTACACCTTC. Translated, it gives CATSRAMQQGADGYTF.

The rearrangement links TRBV30 to TRBJ2-5; 9 nucleotides agree with TRBD2. This CDR3 has 14 amino acids. The V gene's germline CDR1 is GTSNPN and CDR2 SVGIG (reference sequence). The V segment lost 3 bases and the J segment 0 bases; nucleotides outside the gene matches: 2. This chain's CDR3 is CAWSGTSNQETQYF. CDR3 sequence (DNA): TGTGCCTGGAGCGGGACTAGCAACCAAGAGACCCAGTACTTC.

Written as DNA, the CDR3 is TGTGCCAGCAGCGAGCGTCAAGGGGACAGGGTAGTCTACACCTTC. Protein sequence: CASSERQGDRVVYTF. V gene TRBV9 combines with J gene TRBJ1-2, with 9 bases matching TRBD1. Trimming took 3 bases from V and 10 from J; bases not matched to a gene: 13. The CDR3 consists of 15 residues. Germline V gives CDR1 SGDLS, CDR2 YYNGEE.

The rearrangement joins TRBV2 to TRBJ2-2; unclear D gene. The CDR3 sequence is 14 residues long. V was shortened by 0 bases and J by 6 bases, with 8 bases between the two germline ends. Germline V gene lookup returns CDR1 SNHLY and CDR2 FYNNEI. CDR3 sequence reads: CASSEARVAGELFF. CDR3 sequence (DNA): TGTGCCAGCAGTGAAGCCCGGGTGGCCGGGGAGCTGTTTTTT. Based on the CDR3 plus reference TRBV2 and TRBJ2-2, the full variable domain is EPEVTQTPSHQVTQMGQEVILRCVPISNHLYFYWYRQILGQKVEFLVSFYNNEISEKSEIFDDQFSVERPDGSNFTLKIRSTKLEDSAMYFCASSEARVAGELFFGEGSRLTVL.

V and J are TRBV5-1 and TRBJ1-2; TRBD1 matches 9 bases. Per the germline V gene, CDR1 is SGHRS and CDR2 is YFSETQ. The trim removed 4 bases at V and 7 bases at J, leaving 8 bases unmatched. The CDR3 has 14 amino acids. CDR3 protein: CASSPGQGDGGYTF. The CDR3 DNA sequence: TGCGCCAGCAGCCCGGGACAGGGAGACGGTGGCTACACCTTC.

CDR3 loop: CASSTPGSNSPLHF. In DNA form, the CDR3 reads TGCGCCAGCAGCACCCCCGGGAGCAATTCACCCCTCCACTTT. The chain employs TRBV5-1 and TRBJ1-6; no reliable D call. V shed 4 bases and J shed 7 bases, with 12 bases lying between them. Germline V gene sequence: CDR1 SGHRS, CDR2 YFSETQ. The CDR3 loop spans 14 amino acids.

The V and J genes are TRBV30 and TRBJ2-2; 11 positions agree with TRBD2. Germline V gene sequence: CDR1 GTSNPN, CDR2 SVGIG (reference sequence). V shed 3 bases and J 1 base; nucleotides not matched to a gene: 7. This CDR3 is 17 amino acids long. CDR3 region: CAWSATSGALNTGELFF. The DNA of the CDR3 is TGTGCCTGGAGCGCGACTAGCGGGGCGCTGAACACCGGGGAGCTGTTTTTT.

J is TRBJ2-3 and V is TRBV6-6; D might be TRBD1 (6 bases). Germline V gene data show CDR1 as MNHNY and CDR2 as SVGAGI (reference sequence). The CDR3 spans 15 residues. Trimming shortened V by 4 bases and J by 3 bases, and 14 bases separated the two germline ends. The CDR3 sequence: CASSSQGQSTDTQYF. DNA of the CDR3: TGTGCCAGCAGTTCTCAAGGACAGTCTACAGATACGCAGTATTTT.